This T cell receptor (beta chain) is from a study of cytomegalovirus exposure and HLA in healthy donors. Background on the study: An early release of data contained around 80 million unique TCRs, which came from HLA-typed donors.

The germline gives CDR1 SGHDT, CDR2 YYEEEE. The V end was cut by 1 base, the J end by 5 bases, with 15 bases between. This CDR3 has 15 amino acids. Researchers ran the PCR with 60 Vbeta and 13 Jbeta primers. Authors' methods: There were tens of millions of unique TCR beta chains by a later count, and 8.5 million to 14 million of them were shared. Clones were read by immunoSEQ multiplex PCR, and TCRdb kept only the in-frame ones, dropping some. The V and J calls and clone size were taken over from that table, and D and trimming were inferred from the DNA. The sample carries more than 85,000 clones, over 8% recorded once.

The V and J genes are TRBV5-6 and TRBJ2-5; D possibly corresponds to TRBD2 (6 bases). The sequence was obtained from a man aged 45-65 years in good health and CMV-seropositive. Sequenced: PBMCs. For the CDR3, the DNA is TGTGCCAGCAGCTTGTCCCCGGGACTGCGGGAGACCCAGTACTTC. It is translated as CASSLSPGLRETQYF.